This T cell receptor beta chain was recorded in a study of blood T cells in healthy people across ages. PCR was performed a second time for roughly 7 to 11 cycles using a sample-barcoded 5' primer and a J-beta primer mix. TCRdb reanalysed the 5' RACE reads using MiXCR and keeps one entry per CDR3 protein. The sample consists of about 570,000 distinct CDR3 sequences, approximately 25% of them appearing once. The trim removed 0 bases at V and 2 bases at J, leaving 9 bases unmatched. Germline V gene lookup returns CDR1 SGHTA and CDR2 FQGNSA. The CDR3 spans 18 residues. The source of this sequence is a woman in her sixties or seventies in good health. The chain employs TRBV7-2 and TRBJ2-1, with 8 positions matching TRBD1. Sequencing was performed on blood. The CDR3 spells CASSLAATGEGTYNEQFF. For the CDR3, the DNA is TGTGCCAGCAGCTTAGCCGCGACAGGGGAAGGTACCTACAATGAGCAGTTCTTC.